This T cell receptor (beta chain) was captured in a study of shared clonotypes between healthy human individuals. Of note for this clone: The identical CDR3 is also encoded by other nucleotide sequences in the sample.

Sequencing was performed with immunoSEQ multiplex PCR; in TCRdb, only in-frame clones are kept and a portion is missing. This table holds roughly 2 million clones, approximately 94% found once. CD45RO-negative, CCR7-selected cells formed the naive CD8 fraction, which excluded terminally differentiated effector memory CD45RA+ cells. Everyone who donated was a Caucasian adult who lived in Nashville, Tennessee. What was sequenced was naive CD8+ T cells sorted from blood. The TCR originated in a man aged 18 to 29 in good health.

CDR3 DNA: TGCGCCAGCAGCCCCACAGGGGGGATATACGAGCAGTACTTC. Translating it yields CASSPTGGIYEQYF. The chain is built from TRBV4-1 and TRBJ2-7; the match to TRBD1 covers 8 bases. V gave up 4 bases and J gave up 4 bases; unmatched junction bases: 6. CDR1 is MGHRA and CDR2 is YSYEKL in the germline V gene. The CDR3 runs 14 residues.